Listed here are 7 T cell receptor beta chains from one sample, sequenced in a study of T-cell reconstitution after alpha-beta-depleted transplantation in children. Unique molecular identifiers were incorporated when the TCRbeta library was constructed. TCRdb recomputed calls from the PCR reads with MiXCR, one row per CDR3 protein. Of 95,000 to 120,000 distinct CDR3 sequences in the sample, approximately 6.4% were seen once. The sequencing here drew on PBMCs, mostly from graft donor cells, taken 360 days after TCRalphabeta/CD19-depleted stem cell transplant. These TCRs come from a male patient aged 2 to 9 who had a stem cell transplant for acute lymphoblastic leukemia, so the T cells may come from the graft donor.

V usage is TRBV5-1 and J usage is TRBJ2-7; D perhaps matches TRBD1 (6 bases). This CDR3 is 14 amino acids long. V lost 4 bases, J lost 1 base, and 12 bases lay in between. CDR1 and CDR2 (germline): SGHRS, YFSETQ. Here the CDR3 reads CASSATGTSYEQYF. The CDR3 region has the DNA TGCGCCAGCAGCGCCACCGGGACATCCTACGAGCAGTACTTC.

This chain joins TRBV3-1 and TRBJ2-7; possible D gene TRBD2, 5 bases. The length of the CDR3 is 14 residues. Trimming took 0 bases from V and 2 from J, leaving 8 bases between them. Per the germline V gene, CDR1 is LGHDT and CDR2 is YNNKEL (reference sequence). CDR3 sequence (DNA): TGTGCCAGCAGCCAAGATGACTATGCCTACGAGCAGTACTTC. Amino acid sequence: CASSQDDYAYEQYF.

The sample holds many counts of this clonotype. The rearrangement uses TRBV4-3 and TRBJ1-4; tentatively, D is TRBD1 (5 bases). Trimming removed 0 bases at V and 8 bases at J, with 13 bases between. The CDR3 has 15 amino acids. Germline lookup yields CDR1 LGHNA and CDR2 YSLEER. DNA of the CDR3: TGCGCCAGCAGCCAAGACGACAGACCGAGGGAAAAACTGTTTTTT. As protein: CASSQDDRPREKLFF.

This clonotype was picked up many times. The chain couples TRBV5-1 to TRBJ1-1, with no clear D. The germline V gene encodes CDR1 SGHRS and CDR2 YFSETQ. This CDR3 is built from 13 residues. V lost 5 bases, J lost 8 bases, and 16 bases lay in between. The CDR3 DNA follows: TGCGCCAGCAGAGTCGCCCGAAGTCAGGAAGCTTTCTTT. Protein product: CASRVARSQEAFF.

This clonotype was seen many times. The V call is TRBV29-1, the J call TRBJ2-7; D ambiguous. The germline gives CDR1 SQVTM, CDR2 ANQGSEA. The V end lost 3 bases, the J end lost 5 bases, and 14 bases lay between the germline ends. This CDR3 spans 13 amino acids. CDR3 in DNA: TGCAGCGTTGATACTATGCCGAGGCACGAGCAGTACTTC. This gives the protein CSVDTMPRHEQYF.

The rearrangement links TRBV27 to TRBJ2-7, with a possible D match to TRBD1 (6 bases). CDR1 and CDR2 from the germline V gene are MNHEY and SMNVEV (reference sequence). Trimming cost V 5 bases and J 0 bases, with 17 bases left between them. The CDR3 contains 16 residues. CDR3 loop: CASSTTTGSFSYEQYF. The CDR3 nucleotides are TGTGCCAGCAGTACCACTACAGGGAGCTTCTCCTACGAGCAGTACTTC.

This clonotype was counted ten times or more. The chain uses TRBV7-9 and TRBJ2-7; D is perhaps TRBD1 (6 bases). This CDR3 region has 15 residues. With 5 bases removed from V and 0 bases from J, the gap between germline ends came to 14 bases. Germline lookup yields CDR1 SEHNR and CDR2 FQNEAQ (reference sequence). The CDR3 DNA is TGTGCCAGCAGCCCCCGGACAGCCAACTCCTACGAGCAGTACTTC. Translation: CASSPRTANSYEQYF.